The clone carrying this TCR beta chain appeared a few times. The antigen is undetermined. V was shortened by 6 bases and J by 1 base, with 20 bases between the two germline ends. The CDR3 runs 18 residues. Germline V lookup: CDR1 SGHRS, CDR2 YFSETQ. The data stem from a study of cytomegalovirus exposure and HLA in healthy donors. The study's findings and limits: Common viral pathogens seemed to be connected with several of the most significant clusters, according to a later analysis. Among TCR beta chains, those listed as cytomegalovirus-associated numbered some 170. Researchers reported in a later analysis that a missense DCLRE1C variant was tied to TCR beta V- and J-gene trimming.

The PCR had 60 Vbeta and 13 Jbeta primers. Profiling relied on immunoSEQ multiplex PCR, and the TCRdb table lists in-frame clones only, not all of them. The sample has under 200,000 clones, about 13% seen once. The TCR originated in a man in his fifties or sixties in good health and CMV-seropositive. The J gene is TRBJ2-6, the V gene TRBV5-1; D may be TRBD1 (5 bases). Specimen: PBMCs. In DNA, the CDR3 is TGCGCCAGCACCCCGTTGTTGGGGCGCGGTTCTGGGGCCAACGTCCTGACTTTC. Protein sequence: CASTPLLGRGSGANVLTF.